The 29 T cell receptor beta chains in this list originate from one sample, sequenced in a study of blood T cell repertoires in COVID-19. The method was immunoSEQ multiplex PCR; TCRdb's version includes in-frame clones alone and lacks a portion of them. The repertoire holds about 300,000 clones, with about nine tenths as singletons. Sequenced material: PBMCs or T cells enriched from blood (not recorded which). These receptors came from a woman in her forties or fifties who had been exposed to COVID-19.

The rearrangement uses TRBV28 and TRBJ1-5, with D unresolved. Germline V CDR1 and CDR2: MDHEN, SYDVKM. The V end lost 3 bases, the J end lost 0 bases, and 9 bases lay between the germline ends. CDR3 length: 15 residues. CDR3 coding DNA: TGTGCCAGCAGTTTGCGGCAGTATAGCAATCAGCCCCAGCATTTT. Translating gives CASSLRQYSNQPQHF.

V is TRBV4-1 and J is TRBJ1-6; D perhaps matches TRBD1 (6 bases). V lost 3 bases, J lost 7 bases, and 16 bases lay in between. CDR3 size: 16 residues. Germline V gives CDR1 MGHRA, CDR2 YSYEKL. CDR3 bases: TGCGCCAGCAGCCACCGGGCGAACAGGGTCAATTCACCCCTCCACTTT. Translated, it gives CASSHRANRVNSPLHF.

The chain couples TRBV24-1 to TRBJ2-1, with 7 bases that match TRBD1. This CDR3 contains 17 residues. The trim removed 3 bases at V and 0 bases at J, leaving 7 bases unmatched. Germline V lookup: CDR1 KGHDR, CDR2 SFDVKD. For the CDR3, the DNA is TGTGCCACCAGTGATCCCGGGACAGCCAGCTCCTACAATGAGCAGTTCTTC. It specifies CATSDPGTASSYNEQFF.

This clone is a singleton in its sample. This chain links TRBV6-2 or TRBV6-3 with TRBJ2-5; 7 bases align to TRBD2. CDR1 and CDR2 from the germline V gene are MNHEY and SVGEGT. Germline trimming cut 0 bases from V and 0 bases from J; bases unmatched to any gene: 10. The CDR3 contains 18 residues. CDR3 nucleotides: TGTGCCAGCAGTTACTCGAGTATTGAGCGGGAATACCAAGAGACCCAGTACTTC. This encodes CASSYSSIEREYQETQYF.

This clone was picked up a small number of times. V and J are TRBV5-1 and TRBJ1-1; D not resolved. V lost 0 bases and J lost 1, with 10 bases in between. The CDR3 is 15 amino acids. Germline CDR1 SGHRS, CDR2 YFSETQ. This chain's CDR3 is CASSLEVGRNTEAFF. CDR3 coding DNA: TGCGCCAGCAGCTTGGAAGTTGGCAGGAACACTGAAGCTTTCTTT.

The rearrangement joins TRBV7-8 to TRBJ1-6, with D possibly being TRBD1 (5 bases). This CDR3 has 16 amino acids. Trimming took off 0 bases at V and 9 bases at J, with 15 bases between the two ends. Germline CDR1 is SGHVS and CDR2 is FQNEAQ. CDR3 amino acids: CASSLAWGVVSSPLHF. The CDR3 DNA reads TGTGCCAGCAGCTTAGCTTGGGGGGTAGTAAGTTCACCCCTCCACTTT.

This clone was picked up one time. CDR3 DNA sequence: TGTGCCAGCAGCCAAGTGGGAGTCCATACGGGCTACGAGCAGTACTTC. Translating gives CASSQVGVHTGYEQYF. The rearrangement joins TRBV3-1 (or the pseudogene TRBV3-2) to TRBJ2-7, with TRBD2 as a possible D gene (5 bases). This CDR3 has 16 amino acids. Trimming removed 1 base at V and 3 bases at J, with 16 bases between. From germline, CDR1 is LGHDT and CDR2 YNNKEL (reference sequence).

As to this clone: One end of the junction does not line up with germline, which may come from a read error. V gene TRBV5-1 combines with J gene TRBJ2-3; D might be TRBD1 (6 bases). Germline V gives CDR1 SGHRS, CDR2 YFSETQ. The length of the CDR3 is 14 residues. The CDR3: CASRLLRGSDTQYF. The CDR3 DNA is TGCGCCAGCCGCTTACTGAGGGGGTCAGATACGCAGTATTTT.

The V call is TRBV6-5, the J call TRBJ1-5; D perhaps matches TRBD1 (5 bases). V was shortened by 2 bases and J by 7 bases, with 15 bases between the two germline ends. The CDR3 covers 15 residues. Germline values: CDR1 MNHEY, CDR2 SVGAGI. As DNA, the CDR3 is TGTGCCAGCAGTTACGGAGGCCAGGGAGGGCAGCCCCAGCATTTT. As protein: CASSYGGQGGQPQHF.

The rearrangement links TRBV5-6 to TRBJ2-3, with D uncertain. CDR3 size: 15 residues. Germline CDR1 SGHDT, CDR2 YYEEEE. The ends were cut back, 1 base at V and 4 bases at J, with 13 bases in the middle. CDR3 in amino acids: CASSLSELSADTQYF. Written as DNA, the CDR3 is TGTGCCAGCAGCTTGAGTGAGTTAAGCGCAGATACGCAGTATTTT.

The chain carries TRBV5-6 and TRBJ2-5; D gene uncertain. Germline assignment: CDR1 SGHDT and CDR2 YYEEEE. The germline V and J ends were trimmed by 0 bases and 3 bases, with 6 bases remaining between them. There are 13 residues in the CDR3. For the CDR3, the DNA is TGTGCCAGCAGCTTGGAATCGGAAGAGACCCAGTACTTC. It yields the protein CASSLESEETQYF.

Remarks on this clone: The junction shows a germline mismatch at one end, possibly a read error. The chain uses TRBV5-1 and TRBJ2-1; a weak D match, TRBD1 (5 bases). Germline values: CDR1 SGHRS, CDR2 YFSETQ. There are 15 residues in the CDR3. The CDR3 spells CASSSRQPGYNERFF. The CDR3 nucleotides read TGCGCCAGCAGCTCACGACAGCCTGGCTACAATGAGCGGTTCTTC. The full variable domain, rest sourced from reference TRBV5-1 and TRBJ2-1, is KAGVTQTPRYLIKTRGQQVTLSCSPISGHRSVSWYQQTPGQGLQFLFEYFSETQRNKGNFPGRFSGRQFSNSRSEMNVSTLELGDSALYLCASSSRQPGYNERFFGPGTRLTVL.

Written as DNA, the CDR3 is TGCGCCAGCAGCTCCGGACATCTCCTATACGAGCAGTACTTC. Its translation: CASSSGHLLYEQYF. The J gene is TRBJ2-7, the V gene TRBV5-1; the D gene is possibly TRBD1 (5 bases). The CDR3 extends over 14 amino acids. V was clipped by 3 bases and J by 4 bases, with 14 bases between them. Germline assignment: CDR1 SGHRS and CDR2 YFSETQ.

The V and J genes are TRBV4-1 and TRBJ2-7, with 10 bases identical to TRBD1. V trimming: 4 bases; J trimming: 2 bases; junction bases outside the gene matches: 8. Germline V gene lookup returns CDR1 MGHRA and CDR2 YSYEKL. The CDR3 is 16 residues long. The CDR3 nucleotides are TGCGCCAGCAGCCTCCGGGACAGGGGCGGGACCTACGAGCAGTACTTC. It encodes CASSLRDRGGTYEQYF.

The chain joins TRBV2 to TRBJ2-7; a possible D gene is TRBD2 (6 bases). The V and J ends lost 5 bases and 3 bases respectively, with 11 bases between them. The CDR3 is 13 amino acids. CDR1 and CDR2 (germline): SNHLY, FYNNEI. CDR3 nucleotide sequence: TGTGCCAGCAGTCCGGGACTTGGCTACGAGCAGTACTTC. Translated: CASSPGLGYEQYF.

The J gene is TRBJ1-2, the V gene TRBV5-4, with 7 positions matching TRBD1. The CDR3 contains 13 residues. V was pared by 5 bases and J by 6 bases, with 7 bases of the junction left unmatched. Germline V gene lookup returns CDR1 SGHNT and CDR2 YYREEE (reference sequence). The CDR3 nucleotides read TGTGCCAGCAGTCAAAACAGGGGACATGGCTACACCTTC. The encoded protein is CASSQNRGHGYTF.

This sequence joins TRBV10-3 and TRBJ2-1; 9 bases match TRBD2. This CDR3 is 17 amino acids long. Trimming removed 4 bases from V and 5 bases from J; junction bases left unmatched: 12. The germline V gene encodes CDR1 ENHRY and CDR2 SYGVKD. In DNA, the CDR3 is TGTGCCATCAGTGGGAGCTTCACTAGCGGGCAGGACAATGAGCAGTTCTTC. It encodes CAISGSFTSGQDNEQFF.

The chain employs TRBV9 and TRBJ1-1; the D is unclear. Germline assignment: CDR1 SGDLS and CDR2 YYNGEE. Deletions cut 3 bases from V and 0 bases from J, with 15 bases between. The CDR3 length is 16 residues. DNA for the CDR3: TGTGCCAGCAGCGCCCCCCGGGAGGCTATGAACACTGAAGCTTTCTTT. It translates to CASSAPREAMNTEAFF. Looking up the rest from reference TRBV9 and TRBJ1-1 gives the full variable domain: DSGVTQTPKHLITATGQRVTLRCSPRSGDLSVYWYQQSLDQGLQFLIQYYNGEERAKGNILERFSAQQFPDLHSELNLSSLELGDSALYFCASSAPREAMNTEAFFGQGTRLTVV.

The gene calls are TRBV2 and TRBJ1-4; D is possibly TRBD1 (5 bases). The V gene lost 8 bases and the J gene lost 2 bases, with 12 bases spanning the gap. The V gene's germline CDR1 is SNHLY and CDR2 FYNNEI. The CDR3 is made up of 14 amino acids. The CDR3: CASSRGLTNEKLFF. CDR3 nucleotides: TGTGCCAGCTCGAGGGGACTGACTAATGAAAAACTGTTTTTT.

V usage is TRBV2 and J usage is TRBJ1-1; 7 nucleotides align to TRBD1. V shed 1 base and J 6 bases; nucleotides not matched to a gene: 8. This CDR3 has 15 residues. Germline V gene sequence: CDR1 SNHLY, CDR2 FYNNEI. The CDR3 is CASSEGDREIAEAFF. The DNA of the CDR3 is TGTGCCAGCAGTGAAGGCGACAGGGAGATCGCTGAAGCTTTCTTT.

The chain uses TRBV9 and TRBJ1-2; D gene ambiguous. The germline gives CDR1 SGDLS, CDR2 YYNGEE. The CDR3 has 13 residues. V lost 0 bases and J 7 bases, leaving 10 bases between the germline ends. CDR3 loop: CASSVAADSGYTF. The CDR3 DNA sequence: TGTGCCAGCAGCGTAGCGGCGGATTCTGGCTACACCTTC.

The CDR3 sequence is CASSLPSGGNTQYF. In DNA, the CDR3 is TGTGCCAGCAGTTTACCTAGCGGGGGGAATACGCAGTATTTT. The V call is TRBV28, the J call TRBJ2-3; 11 bases match TRBD2. CDR1 and CDR2 (germline): MDHEN, SYDVKM. The junction had 2 bases not matched to a gene; V was cut back by 2 bases and J by 7 bases. This CDR3 contains 14 residues.

This chain joins TRBV7-9 and TRBJ1-2; possibly TRBD1 for D (6 bases). The germline CDR1 and CDR2 sequences are SEHNR and FQNEAQ (reference sequence). Trimming stripped 5 bases from V and 8 bases from J, with 15 bases between. The CDR3 runs to 13 residues. The CDR3, as DNA: TGTGCCAGCAGCCCTACAGGGCAGTACGGCTACACCTTC. Amino acids: CASSPTGQYGYTF.

The chain couples TRBV2 to TRBJ2-5; D call uncertain. The germline V and J ends were trimmed by 4 bases and 3 bases, with 12 bases remaining between them. CDR1 SNHLY and CDR2 FYNNEI come from the germline V gene. This CDR3 region has 14 residues. In nucleotides, the CDR3 is TGTGCCAGCAGTGGAGAGGTGATTGAAGAGACCCAGTACTTC. This encodes CASSGEVIEETQYF.

This chain uses TRBV28 with TRBJ1-1; TRBD1 might be the D (6 bases). CDR3 length: 17 amino acids. The V gene's germline CDR1 is MDHEN and CDR2 SYDVKM. Trimming shortened V by 2 bases and J by 0 bases, and 16 bases separated the two germline ends. The DNA for the CDR3 is TGTGCCAGCAGTTTAGGGAGGGGGGCAAACCTGAACACTGAAGCTTTCTTT. Its protein product is CASSLGRGANLNTEAFF.

In DNA, the CDR3 is TGTGCCAGTAGTATAATGGCCCAGGACTATGGCTACACCTTC. It specifies CASSIMAQDYGYTF. This rearrangement joins TRBV19 to TRBJ1-2, with D unclear. Per the germline V gene, CDR1 is LNHDA and CDR2 is SQIVND (reference sequence). The CDR3 length is 14 residues. V was cut by 2 bases and J by 3 bases, with 10 bases left in between.

The J gene is TRBJ1-1, the V gene TRBV30, with D perhaps TRBD1 (5 bases). Trimming removed 4 bases at V and 4 bases at J, with 13 bases between. Germline lookup yields CDR1 GTSNPN and CDR2 SVGIG (reference sequence). The CDR3 runs 13 residues. The CDR3, as DNA: TGTGCCTGGAACACAGGTGTGGGCACTGAAGCTTTCTTT. Encoded protein: CAWNTGVGTEAFF. Complete variable domain (other parts from reference TRBV30 and TRBJ1-1): SQTIHQWPATLVQPVGSPLSLECTVEGTSNPNLYWYRQAAGRGLQLLFYSVGIGQISSEVPQNLSASRPQDRQFILSSKKLLLSDSGFYLCAWNTGVGTEAFFGQGTRLTVV.

The V gene is TRBV19, the J gene TRBJ2-7; 7 nucleotides line up with TRBD1. V was pared by 6 bases and J by 3 bases, with 8 bases of the junction left unmatched. The CDR3 covers 14 residues. Germline lookup yields CDR1 LNHDA and CDR2 SQIVND (reference sequence). The DNA for the CDR3 is TGTGCCAGTAGCCCGACAGGGACCTACTACGAGCAGTACTTC. Protein: CASSPTGTYYEQYF.

In this sample, this clone turned up a few times. V and J are TRBV5-1 and TRBJ1-4; D gene unclear. CDR1 is SGHRS, CDR2 YFSETQ, per germline. Trimming removed 0 bases from V and 8 bases from J, with 11 bases in between. There are 14 residues in the CDR3. The CDR3: CASSLGSGPEKLFF. The CDR3 nucleotides are TGCGCCAGCAGCTTGGGGTCAGGTCCCGAAAAACTGTTTTTT.